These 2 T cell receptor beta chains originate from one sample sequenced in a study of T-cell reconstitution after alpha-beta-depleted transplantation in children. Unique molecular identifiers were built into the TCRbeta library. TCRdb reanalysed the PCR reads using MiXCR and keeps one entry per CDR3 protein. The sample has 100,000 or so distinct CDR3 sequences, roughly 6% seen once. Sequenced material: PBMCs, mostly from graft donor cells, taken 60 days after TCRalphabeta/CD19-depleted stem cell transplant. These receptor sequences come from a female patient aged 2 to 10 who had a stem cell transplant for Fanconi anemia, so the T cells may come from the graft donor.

The CDR3 spells CASRFGQGARVGNTIYF. The CDR3 region has the DNA TGTGCCAGCAGATTCGGACAGGGGGCTAGGGTAGGAAACACCATATATTTT. The V call is TRBV12-3 or TRBV12-4, the J call TRBJ1-3; TRBD1 aligns across 11 bases. The CDR3 spans 17 residues. Trimming removed 6 bases from V and 4 bases from J; junction bases left unmatched: 11.

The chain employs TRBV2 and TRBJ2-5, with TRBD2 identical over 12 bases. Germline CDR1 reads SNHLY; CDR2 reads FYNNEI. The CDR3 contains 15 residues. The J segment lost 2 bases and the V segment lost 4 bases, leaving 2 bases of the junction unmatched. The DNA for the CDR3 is TGTGCCAGCAGTGGGACTAGCGGGGTTCAAGAGACCCAGTACTTC. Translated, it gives CASSGTSGVQETQYF.